This entry lists 6 T cell receptor beta chains sequenced from one sample in a study of regulatory T cells in long-lasting Graves disease. Sequencing libraries for TCR beta were prepared with iRepertoire HTBI primers and Arm-PCR of CDR3 regions. Each CDR3 protein gets one entry after TCRdb re-called the multiplex PCR reads with MiXCR. The sample lists 350,000 to 550,000 distinct CDR3 sequences; about a sixth were seen once. Documented time point: newly diagnosed GD, antithyroid drugs for less than 3 months. After RNA was extracted from PBMCs, the TCR library was made from it. These records were also assigned to another study, of T cells in Graves' hyperthyroidism and ophthalmopathy.

The material sequenced was peripheral blood mononuclear cells (PBMCs), taken at new diagnosis, from a patient treated with antithyroid drugs. These receptors all come from a woman under 30 with Graves disease.

At least ten counts were recorded for this clonotype. This chain joins TRBV20-1 and TRBJ2-1; 10 bases align to TRBD2. Germline lookup yields CDR1 DFQATT and CDR2 SNEGSKA (reference sequence). The CDR3 loop spans 14 amino acids. V gave up 4 bases and J gave up 2 bases; unmatched junction bases: 2. CDR3 in amino acids: CSANLAGAYNEQFF. CDR3 coding DNA: TGCAGTGCTAACCTAGCGGGAGCCTACAATGAGCAGTTCTTC.

This clonotype was seen many times. V is TRBV6-2 or TRBV6-3 and J is TRBJ2-2, with TRBD2 as a possible D gene (6 bases). The CDR3 extends over 16 amino acids. V lost 5 bases and J 0 bases, leaving 13 bases between the germline ends. Germline lookup yields CDR1 MNHEY and CDR2 SVGEGT. CDR3 nucleotides: TGTGCCAGCAGTGAAATCGGAGGGACGAACACCGGGGAGCTGTTTTTT. It encodes CASSEIGGTNTGELFF.

This clonotype has a count of ten or more. The genes are TRBV28 and TRBJ1-2; D may be TRBD1 (5 bases). The CDR3 sequence is 15 residues long. Germline CDR1 and CDR2: MDHEN and SYDVKM. With 5 bases removed from V and 2 bases from J, the gap between germline ends came to 15 bases. The CDR3 is CASSGGSALNYGYTF. The DNA of the CDR3 is TGTGCCAGCAGTGGGGGTTCGGCACTAAACTATGGCTACACCTTC.

This clonotype was found many times. V usage is TRBV30 and J usage is TRBJ1-1, with D tentatively TRBD1 (5 bases). The CDR3 contains 11 residues. V lost 1 base to trimming and J lost 8 bases, with 8 bases between them. CDR1 and CDR2 (germline): GTSNPN, SVGIG (reference sequence). The CDR3 nucleotides read TGTGCCTGGAGTGCCAGGACAGAAGCTTTCTTT. This codes for CAWSARTEAFF.

The gene calls are TRBV19 and TRBJ2-3; D uncertain. Germline CDR1 and CDR2: LNHDA and SQIVND (reference sequence). Trimming removed 7 bases from V and 3 bases from J, with 8 bases in between. CDR3 length: 12 residues. CDR3 loop: CASKAATDTQYF. CDR3 sequence (DNA): TGTGCCAGTAAGGCAGCGACAGATACGCAGTATTTT. Looking up the rest from reference TRBV19 and TRBJ2-3 gives the full variable domain: DGGITQSPKYLFRKEGQNVTLSCEQNLNHDAMYWYRQDPGQGLRLIYYSQIVNDFQKGDIAEGYSVSREKKESFPLTVTSAQKNPTAFYLCASKAATDTQYFGPGTRLTVL.

There are many counts of this clonotype. DNA of the CDR3: TGTGCCAGCAGTTTACTGGGACAGGGGGCCAGATCGCGAGAGCAGTACTTC. This gives the protein CASSLLGQGARSREQYF. The rearrangement links TRBV28 to TRBJ2-7; 12 bases are a match to TRBD1. From germline, CDR1 is MDHEN and CDR2 SYDVKM. This CDR3 is 17 amino acids long. V shed 2 bases, J shed 7 bases, and the junction held 12 bases outside the gene matches.